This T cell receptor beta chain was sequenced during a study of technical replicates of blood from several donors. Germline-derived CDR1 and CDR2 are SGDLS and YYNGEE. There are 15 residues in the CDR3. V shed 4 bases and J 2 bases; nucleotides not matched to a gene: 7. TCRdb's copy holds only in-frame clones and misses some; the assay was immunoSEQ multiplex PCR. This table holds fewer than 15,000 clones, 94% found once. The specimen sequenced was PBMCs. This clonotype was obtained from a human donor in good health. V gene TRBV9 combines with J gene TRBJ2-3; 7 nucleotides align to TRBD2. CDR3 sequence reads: CASSSLAESTDTQYF. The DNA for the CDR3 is TGTGCCAGCAGCTCCCTAGCGGAATCCACAGATACGCAGTATTTT. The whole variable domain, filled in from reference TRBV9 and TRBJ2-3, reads DSGVTQTPKHLITATGQRVTLRCSPRSGDLSVYWYQQSLDQGLQFLIQYYNGEERAKGNILERFSAQQFPDLHSELNLSSLELGDSALYFCASSSLAESTDTQYFGPGTRLTVL.